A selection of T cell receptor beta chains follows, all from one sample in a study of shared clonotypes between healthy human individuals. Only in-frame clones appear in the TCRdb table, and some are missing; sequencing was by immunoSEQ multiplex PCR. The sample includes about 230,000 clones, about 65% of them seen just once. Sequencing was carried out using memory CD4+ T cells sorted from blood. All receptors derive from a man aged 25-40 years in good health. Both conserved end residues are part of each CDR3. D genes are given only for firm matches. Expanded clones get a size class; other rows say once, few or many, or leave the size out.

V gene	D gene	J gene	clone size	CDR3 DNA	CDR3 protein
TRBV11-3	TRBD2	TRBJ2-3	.	TGTGCCAGCAGCTTATTCACCCCGGCGGGAGTCAGCACAGATACGCAGTATTTT	CASSLFTPAGVSTDTQYF
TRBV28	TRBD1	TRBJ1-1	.	TGTGCCAGCAGCCAGGGCTCGACAGGGTCTCAAGCTTTCTTT	CASSQGSTGSQAFF
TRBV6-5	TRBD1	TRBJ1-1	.	TGTGCCAGCAGTACTGACAGGGGCACTGAAGCTTTCTTT	CASSTDRGTEAFF
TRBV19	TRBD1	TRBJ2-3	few	TGTGCCAGTGCGGACAGGGGGCGAACAGATACGCAGTATTTT	CASADRGRTDTQYF
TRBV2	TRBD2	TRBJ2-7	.	TGTGCCAGCAACGAACTAGCGGCCGGCTCGGCCGAGCAGTACTTC	CASNELAAGSAEQYF
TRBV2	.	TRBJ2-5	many	TGTGCCAGCAGTCAAAACACCTTAGGGGAGACCCAGTACTTC	CASSQNTLGETQYF
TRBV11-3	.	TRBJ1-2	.	TGTGCCAGCAGCCCAGGGTCGGGCTACACCTTC	CASSPGSGYTF
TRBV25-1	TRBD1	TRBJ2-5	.	TGTGCCAGCAGAGGGGGCGGACAGGTAGAGACCCAGTACTTC	CASRGGGQVETQYF
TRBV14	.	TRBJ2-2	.	TGTGCCAGCAGCCGGACCGACTCCTACACCGGGGAGCTGTTTTTT	CASSRTDSYTGELFF
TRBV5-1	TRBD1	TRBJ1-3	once	TGCGCCAGCAGGTTAGTCCGGGACAGGAGAAACACCATATATTTT	CASRLVRDRRNTIYF
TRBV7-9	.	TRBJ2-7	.	TGTGCCAGCAGCTTATTCGACGCCGAGACCTACGAGCAGTACTTC	CASSLFDAETYEQYF
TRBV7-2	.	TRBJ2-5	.	TGTGCCAGCAGCCTTGAGGCAGAGGTGACCCAGTACTTC	CASSLEAEVTQYF
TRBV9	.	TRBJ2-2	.	TGTGCCAGCAGCGCCTCAGCCACGAACACCGGGGAGCTGTTTTTT	CASSASATNTGELFF
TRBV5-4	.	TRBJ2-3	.	TGTGCCAGCAGCTCCCCTGGGACTAGCACAGATACGCAGTATTTT	CASSSPGTSTDTQYF
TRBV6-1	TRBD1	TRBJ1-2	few	TGTGCCAGCAGTTCCGAGGACAGGGGAGCTTATGGCTACACCTTC	CASSSEDRGAYGYTF
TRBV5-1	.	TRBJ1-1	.	TGCGCCAGCAGCTTGGGTAGTGGGAACACTGAAGCTTTCTTT	CASSLGSGNTEAFF
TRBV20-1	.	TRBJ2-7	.	TGCAGTGCTTTGAAAGATTACGAGCAGTACTTC	CSALKDYEQYF
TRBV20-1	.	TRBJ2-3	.	TGCAGTGCCCCATACGTAGATACGCAGTATTTT	CSAPYVDTQYF
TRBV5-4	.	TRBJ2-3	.	TGTGCCAGCAGCTCCACCTTTAGTGGGGGTCGGGATACGCAGTATTTT	CASSSTFSGGRDTQYF
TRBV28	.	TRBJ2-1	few	TGTGCCAGCAGTTCATGGGGAGGGGGTTACAATGAGCAGTTCTTC	CASSSWGGGYNEQFF
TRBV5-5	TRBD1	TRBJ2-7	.	TGTGCCAGCAGCATATCCGGGACAGGGACCCACGAGCAGTACTTC	CASSISGTGTHEQYF
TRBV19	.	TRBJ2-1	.	TGTGCCAGAAGGAATGGGATCGACGGCGATGAGCAGTTCTTC	CARRNGIDGDEQFF
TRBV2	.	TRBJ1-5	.	TGTGCCAGCAGGACCTTCTGGGGGGCTGGTAGCAATCAGCCCCAGCATTTT	CASRTFWGAGSNQPQHF
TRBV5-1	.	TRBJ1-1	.	TGCGCCAGCAGCTTGAGGACAGACCCACCCGAAGCTTTCTTT	CASSLRTDPPEAFF
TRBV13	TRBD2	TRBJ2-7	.	TGTGCCAGCAGCACGGGACTAGCGGGAACCGACGAGCAGTACTTC	CASSTGLAGTDEQYF
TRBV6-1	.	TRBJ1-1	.	TGTGCCACCACAGCGAGCGTGTCGAACACTGAAGCTTTCTTT	CATTASVSNTEAFF
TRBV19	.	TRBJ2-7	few	TGTGCCAGTAGTGGGTCGACACCTCCCTACGAGCAGTACTTC	CASSGSTPPYEQYF
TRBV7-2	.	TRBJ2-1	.	TGTGCCAGCAGCATCCAGGAGGTCTACAATGAGCAGTTCTTC	CASSIQEVYNEQFF
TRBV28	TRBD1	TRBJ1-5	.	TGTGCCAGCAGTTCCGGACAGGGAGCTAGACTCAATCAGCCCCAGCATTTT	CASSSGQGARLNQPQHF
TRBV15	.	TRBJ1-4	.	TGTGCCACCAGCAGGGAGAATGAAAAACTGTTTTTT	CATSRENEKLFF
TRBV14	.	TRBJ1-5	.	TGTGCCAGCAGCCAAGCGGGACCCAATCAGCCCCAGCATTTT	CASSQAGPNQPQHF
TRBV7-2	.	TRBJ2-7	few	TGTGCCAGCAGCCGATGGACCGGGAGCTGGTACGAGCAGTACTTC	CASSRWTGSWYEQYF
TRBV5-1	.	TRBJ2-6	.	TGCGCCAGCAGCTTTTCCGGGGAGTTACACTCTGGGGCCAACGTCCTGACTTTC	CASSFSGELHSGANVLTF
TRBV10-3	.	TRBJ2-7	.	TGTGCCGCGTCGGGGATGGCAGGGCCCGAGCAGTACTTC	CAASGMAGPEQYF